The 7 T cell receptor beta chains reported below all come from one sample, sequenced in a study of T cell repertoires in cytomegalovirus infection (dated by TCRdb to about 2019). The antigens of these receptors remain unknown. The treatment or condition label here, explained by the study, means: in vitro stimulation with specific CMV peptide epitopes to enrich CMV-specific T cells. The sequencer listed for this sample is Illumina HiSeq 1500. TCRdb handled the public reads itself, with Q25 trimming in fastp and clone calling in MiXCR, and kept productive beta chains. Rows merge per CDR3 protein into single entries with the most common DNA and genes. This sample lists around 310,000 distinct CDR3 sequences; about 29% were detected once. 20% of the sample is held by the ten biggest clonotypes. The sample was cultured PBMCs, taken from culture after CMV antigen stimulation. The receptors stem from a human donor in good health (CMV status not recorded). Some clones in this sample may be carry-over from other donors' samples.

The rearrangement links TRBV19 to TRBJ1-6, with unresolved D. V was shortened by 6 bases and J by 7 bases, with 7 bases between the two germline ends. CDR1 and CDR2 from the germline V gene are LNHDA and SQIVND (reference sequence). CDR3 length: 12 residues. CDR3 sequence reads: CASRRTNSPLHF. The CDR3 nucleotides read TGTGCCAGTAGAAGGACCAATTCACCCCTCCACTTT.

V and J are TRBV7-8 and TRBJ2-3; D possibly matches TRBD1 or TRBD2 (6 bases each). Germline V lookup: CDR1 SGHVS, CDR2 FQNEAQ. The CDR3 extends over 13 amino acids. The V gene lost 8 bases and the J gene lost 5 bases, with 14 bases spanning the gap. CDR3 sequence: CASRRGVGDTQYF. CDR3 DNA: TGTGCCAGCCGTAGGGGGGTGGGAGATACGCAGTATTTT. Together with reference TRBV7-8 and TRBJ2-3, the CDR3 gives the full variable domain: GAGVSQSPRYKVAKRGQDVALRCDPISGHVSLFWYQQALGQGPEFLTYFQNEAQLDKSGLPSDRFFAERPEGSVSTLKIQRTQQEDSAVYLCASRRGVGDTQYFGPGTRLTVL.

The CDR3 loop is CASSAAGGTYEQYF. CDR3 sequence (DNA): TGTGCCAGTAGTGCGGCGGGAGGGACCTACGAGCAGTACTTC. The gene calls are TRBV19 and TRBJ2-7; TRBD2 aligns across 9 bases. Trimming cost V 5 bases and J 2 bases; bases outside gene matches: 4. Germline lookup yields CDR1 LNHDA and CDR2 SQIVND (reference sequence). The CDR3 sequence is 14 residues long.

This clonotype was detected ten times or more. This chain joins TRBV7-8 and TRBJ1-1; D is ambiguous. Trimming took 0 bases from V and 3 from J, leaving 5 bases between them. The CDR3 is made up of 13 amino acids. Germline-derived CDR1 and CDR2 are SGHVS and FQNEAQ. CDR3 in amino acids: CASSLALDTEAFF. DNA of the CDR3: TGTGCCAGCAGCTTAGCCCTTGACACTGAAGCTTTCTTT.

This clonotype was observed a handful of times. The chain recombines TRBV30 with TRBJ2-1; 11 nucleotides line up with TRBD2. Germline V CDR1 and CDR2: GTSNPN, SVGIG (reference sequence). This CDR3 contains 15 residues. With 2 bases clipped from V and 4 bases from J, the junction kept 4 bases outside the gene matches. The CDR3 reads CAWSLGTSGYNEQFF. CDR3 DNA sequence: TGTGCCTGGAGTCTAGGGACTAGCGGTTACAATGAGCAGTTCTTC. Using reference TRBV30 and TRBJ2-1 for the parts outside the CDR3, the full variable domain is SQTIHQWPATLVQPVGSPLSLECTVEGTSNPNLYWYRQAAGRGLQLLFYSVGIGQISSEVPQNLSASRPQDRQFILSSKKLLLSDSGFYLCAWSLGTSGYNEQFFGPGTRLTVL.

This clonotype was picked up a small number of times. The chain has TRBV4-1 and TRBJ2-1, with D unclear. Germline V gene lookup returns CDR1 MGHRA and CDR2 YSYEKL. V gave up 0 bases and J gave up 5 bases, with 8 bases separating them. The CDR3 consists of 14 residues. CDR3 DNA: TGCGCCAGCAGCCAAGACCCCAGTCACAATGAGCAGTTCTTC. Protein: CASSQDPSHNEQFF.

This chain links TRBV20-1 with TRBJ2-7, with 9 nucleotides matching TRBD2. In germline, CDR1 is DFQATT, CDR2 SNEGSKA (reference sequence). The CDR3 length is 16 residues. V trimming: 0 bases; J trimming: 0 bases; junction bases outside the gene matches: 6. In nucleotides, the CDR3 is TGCAGTGCTAGAGACCAAAGCGGGAGGAGCTCCTACGAGCAGTACTTC. This codes for CSARDQSGRSSYEQYF.